This TCR beta chain derives from a study of sequential checkpoint blockade in melanoma. Study overall: After nivolumab or ipilimumab alone, about two dozen patients had week-13 rebiopsies. Findings and caveats of the study: Rising tumor T-cell fraction and clonality meant about 30 times likelier benefit. In arm A, pretreatment tumor clonality was associated with response.

As for treatment: randomized to nivolumab then ipilimumab (arm A) or the reverse (arm B). Some clones are missing from TCRdb's copy, which holds only in-frame ones; the method was immunoSEQ multiplex PCR. The table lists approximately 7,000 clones, over 25% of them singletons. CDR1 is LNHNV and CDR2 is YYDKDF in the germline V gene (reference sequence). V shed 0 bases, J shed 4 bases, and the junction held 10 bases outside the gene matches. CDR3 size: 17 residues. Concerning this clone: Its antigen is still unknown.

J is TRBJ2-7 and V is TRBV15; 9 bases fit TRBD1. This TCR derives from a human donor with melanoma. The sequences come from tumor tissue (inferred from file names), collected from a patient given nivolumab and ipilimumab in sequence. CDR3 DNA: TGTGCCACCAGCAGAGATGGGGCCGAGACAGGGGGTTACGAGCAGTACTTC. It specifies CATSRDGAETGGYEQYF. Together with reference TRBV15 and TRBJ2-7, the CDR3 gives the full variable domain: DAMVIQNPRYQVTQFGKPVTLSCSQTLNHNVMYWYQQKSSQAPKLLFHYYDKDFNNEADTPDNFQSRRPNTSFCFLDIRSPGLGDTAMYLCATSRDGAETGGYEQYFGPGTRLTVT.